This TCR beta chain is from a study of memory CD8 T cells in hepatitis C reinfection. About the study: Chronic HCV followed reinfection in a couple of donors who cleared primary infection.

The repertoire was sequenced with immunoSEQ multiplex PCR; TCRdb's copy has only in-frame clones and lacks some. The sample shows fewer than 50,000 clones, roughly 90% of them seen only once. This clone was observed a single time. Time point reported: peak reinfection, 3 to 8 weeks after reinfection detection. No in vitro expansion preceded TCR sequencing of the sorted cells. Trimming left V 4 bases short and J 0 bases short, with 8 bases between. The CDR3 loop spans 14 amino acids. CDR1 and CDR2 from the germline V gene are SGHDT and YYEEEE. The V gene is TRBV5-6, the J gene TRBJ1-5; D unresolved. Source material: naive CD8+ T cells sorted from blood. The clonotype comes from a man aged 18 to 29 with hepatitis C virus infection. CDR3 sequence: CASSPRYSNQPQHF. In nucleotides, the CDR3 is TGTGCCAGCAGCCCCCGGTATAGCAATCAGCCCCAGCATTTT.